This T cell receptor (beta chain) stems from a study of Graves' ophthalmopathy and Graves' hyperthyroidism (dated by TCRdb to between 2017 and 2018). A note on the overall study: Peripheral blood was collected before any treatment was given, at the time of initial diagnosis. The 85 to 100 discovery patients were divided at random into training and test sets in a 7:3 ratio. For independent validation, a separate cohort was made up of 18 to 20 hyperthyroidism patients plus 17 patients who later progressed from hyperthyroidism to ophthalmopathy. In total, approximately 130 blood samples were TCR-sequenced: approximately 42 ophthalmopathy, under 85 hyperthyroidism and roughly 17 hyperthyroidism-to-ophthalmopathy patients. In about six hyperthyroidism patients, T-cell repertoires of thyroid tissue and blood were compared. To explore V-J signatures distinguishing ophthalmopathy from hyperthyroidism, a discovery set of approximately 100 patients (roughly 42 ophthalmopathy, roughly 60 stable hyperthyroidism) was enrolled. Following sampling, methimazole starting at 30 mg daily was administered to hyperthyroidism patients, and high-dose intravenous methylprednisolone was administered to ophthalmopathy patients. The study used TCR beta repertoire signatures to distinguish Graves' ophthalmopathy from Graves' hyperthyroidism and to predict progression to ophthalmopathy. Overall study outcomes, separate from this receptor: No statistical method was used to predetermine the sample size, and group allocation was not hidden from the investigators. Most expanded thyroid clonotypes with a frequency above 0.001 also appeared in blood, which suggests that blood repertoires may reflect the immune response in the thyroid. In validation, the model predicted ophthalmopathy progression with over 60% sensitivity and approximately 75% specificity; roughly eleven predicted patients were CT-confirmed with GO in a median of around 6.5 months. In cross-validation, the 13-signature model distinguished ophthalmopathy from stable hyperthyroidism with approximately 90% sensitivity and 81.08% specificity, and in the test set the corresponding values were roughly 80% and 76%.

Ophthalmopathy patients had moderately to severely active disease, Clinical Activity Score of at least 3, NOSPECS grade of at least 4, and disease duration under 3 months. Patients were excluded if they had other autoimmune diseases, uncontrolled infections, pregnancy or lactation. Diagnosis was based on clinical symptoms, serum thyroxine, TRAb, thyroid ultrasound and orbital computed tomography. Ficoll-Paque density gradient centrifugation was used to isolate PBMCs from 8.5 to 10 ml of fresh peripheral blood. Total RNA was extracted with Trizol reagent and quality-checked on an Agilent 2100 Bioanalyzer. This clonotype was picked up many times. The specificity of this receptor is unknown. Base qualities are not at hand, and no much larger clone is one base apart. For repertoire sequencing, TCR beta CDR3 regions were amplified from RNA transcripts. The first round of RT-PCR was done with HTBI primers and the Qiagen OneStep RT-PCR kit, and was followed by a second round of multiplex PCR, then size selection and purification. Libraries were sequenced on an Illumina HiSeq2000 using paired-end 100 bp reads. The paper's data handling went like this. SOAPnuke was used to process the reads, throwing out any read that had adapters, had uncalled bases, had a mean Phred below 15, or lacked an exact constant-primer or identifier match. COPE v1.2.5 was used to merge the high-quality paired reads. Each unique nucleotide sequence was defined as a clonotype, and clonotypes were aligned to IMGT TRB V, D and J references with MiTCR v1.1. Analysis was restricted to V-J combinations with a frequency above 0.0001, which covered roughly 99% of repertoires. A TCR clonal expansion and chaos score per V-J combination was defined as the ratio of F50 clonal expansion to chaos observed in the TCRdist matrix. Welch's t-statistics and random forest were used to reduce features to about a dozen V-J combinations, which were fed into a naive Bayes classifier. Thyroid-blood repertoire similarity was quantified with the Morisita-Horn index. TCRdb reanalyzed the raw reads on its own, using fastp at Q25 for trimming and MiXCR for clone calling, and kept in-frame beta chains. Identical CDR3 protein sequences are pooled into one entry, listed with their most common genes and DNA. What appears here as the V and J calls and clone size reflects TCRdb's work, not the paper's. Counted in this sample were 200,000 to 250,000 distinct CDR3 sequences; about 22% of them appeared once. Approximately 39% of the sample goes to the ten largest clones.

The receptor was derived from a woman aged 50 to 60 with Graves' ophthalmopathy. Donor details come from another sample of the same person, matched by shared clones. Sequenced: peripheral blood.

The bases read TGTGCCACCACTCGGGCTAACTACGAGCAGTACTTC. Its protein reads: CATTRANYEQYF. This chain is built from TRBV28 and TRBJ2-7, with no D gene named confidently. The CDR3 holds 12 amino acids from the cysteine to the phenylalanine. CDR3 DNA only is kept here, 36 bases in frame from base 1. From a lookup of the germline V gene, CDR1 and CDR2 are MDHEN and SYDVKM. V loses 10 bases of germline sequence and J loses 3 bases, and the interval between the two ends is 13 bases.